This T cell receptor (beta chain) was recorded in a study of response to subunit inactivated influenza vaccine. Findings and caveats of the study: Each seasonal influenza vaccination recruits few new T cells, the authors suggested.

Via MiXCR, TCRdb re-called the RT-PCR reads, giving one row per CDR3 protein. The sample yields around 710,000 distinct CDR3 sequences, approximately 15% seen once. In the case of this clonotype: Its antigen is not identified.

The CDR3 is 17 residues long. Germline CDR1 SEHNR, CDR2 FQNEAQ (reference sequence). V lost 1 base and J lost 8; bases outside the gene matches: 12. This sequence originates from a man between 45 and 60 years old who received an inactivated influenza vaccine. The rearrangement links TRBV7-9 to TRBJ2-1; 9 positions match TRBD1. Here the sequenced sample was PBMCs from blood, taken 14 to 15 days before vaccination. CDR3 sequence: CASSLVKRGQGSDEQFF. CDR3 bases: TGTGCCAGCAGCTTAGTTAAGAGAGGACAGGGGAGCGATGAGCAGTTCTTC.